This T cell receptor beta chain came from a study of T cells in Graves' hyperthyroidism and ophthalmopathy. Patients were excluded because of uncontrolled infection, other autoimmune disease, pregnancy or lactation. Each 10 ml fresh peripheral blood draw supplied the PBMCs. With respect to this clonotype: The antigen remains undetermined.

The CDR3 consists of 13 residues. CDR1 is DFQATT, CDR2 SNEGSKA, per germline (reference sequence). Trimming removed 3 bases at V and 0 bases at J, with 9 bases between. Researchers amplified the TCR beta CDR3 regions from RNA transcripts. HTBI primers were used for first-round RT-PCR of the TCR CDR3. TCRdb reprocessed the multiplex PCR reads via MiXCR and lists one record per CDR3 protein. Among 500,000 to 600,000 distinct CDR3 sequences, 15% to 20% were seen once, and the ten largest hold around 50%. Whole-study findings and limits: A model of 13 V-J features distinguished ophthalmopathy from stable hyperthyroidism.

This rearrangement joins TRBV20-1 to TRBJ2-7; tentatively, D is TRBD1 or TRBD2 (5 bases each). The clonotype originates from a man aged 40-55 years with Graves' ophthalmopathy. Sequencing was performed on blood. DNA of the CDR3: TGCAGTGCTAGGGGGACCACCTCCTACGAGCAGTACTTC. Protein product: CSARGTTSYEQYF.